A single sample gave rise to the 21 T cell receptor beta chains below, sequenced in a study of blood T cells in healthy people across ages. A sample-barcoded 5' primer and a J-beta primer mix were used in a second PCR of about 7 to 12 cycles. TCRdb re-called the 5' RACE reads with MiXCR, one entry per CDR3 protein. The table lists just over 1 million distinct CDR3 sequences, 40% to 45% of them singletons. The material sequenced was blood. Receptors originate from a woman in her fifties or sixties in good health.

This clonotype was seen only a few times. The CDR3 is CASRRLAGDSEQYF. CDR3 DNA sequence: TGTGCCAGCAGACGACTAGCGGGAGACTCCGAGCAGTACTTC. The rearrangement uses TRBV6-2 or TRBV6-3 and TRBJ2-7; 12 positions match TRBD2. CDR3 length: 14 residues. J lost 6 bases, V lost 6 bases, and 6 bases had no gene match. Germline values: CDR1 MNHEY, CDR2 SVGEGT.

The J gene is TRBJ2-6, the V gene TRBV5-1; D is possibly TRBD1 (5 bases). Per germline, CDR1 SGHRS and CDR2 YFSETQ. V gave up 1 base and J gave up 0 bases, with 14 bases separating them. CDR3 length equals 18 residues. CDR3 in amino acids: CASSLYPGSLSGANVLTF. CDR3 in DNA: TGCGCCAGCAGCTTGTATCCAGGGTCGCTCTCTGGGGCCAACGTCCTGACTTTC.

This sequence joins TRBV20-1 and TRBJ2-5, with 10 bases that match TRBD1. Germline V lookup: CDR1 DFQATT, CDR2 SNEGSKA (reference sequence). J gave up 4 bases and V 3 bases, and 8 bases lay outside the gene matches. The CDR3 has 15 amino acids. CDR3 residues: CSASGADRGRETQYF. In nucleotides, the CDR3 is TGCAGTGCTAGTGGGGCCGACAGGGGGCGAGAGACCCAGTACTTC.

The rearrangement joins TRBV21-1 to TRBJ2-4; the table assigns TRBD2, which was not confirmed against the DNA. The DNA end is a closer match to TRBJ2-7, so the J assignment may be wrong. TRBV21-1 is classified as a pseudogene. CDR3 length equals 15 residues. The CDR3 reads CASSKLTSGHYEQYF. The CDR3, as DNA: TGTGCCAGCAGCAAATTGACTAGCGGCCACTACGAGCAGTACTTC.

Concerning this clonotype itself: A junction boundary mismatches the germline segment, possibly from a read error. The gene calls are TRBV4-2 and TRBJ2-1, with 8 bases identical to TRBD2. Germline V lookup: CDR1 LGHNA, CDR2 YNFKEQ. The CDR3 has 17 residues. The CDR3 DNA reads TGTGCCAGCGGCCAAGATTCGGCTAGCGGGCCCTACAATGAGCAGTTCTTC. Amino acid sequence: CASGQDSASGPYNEQFF.

This clonotype was observed a few times. The gene calls are TRBV25-1 and TRBJ1-2, with a tentative D call TRBD1 (5 bases). Germline V gene lookup returns CDR1 MGHDK and CDR2 SYGVNS. The CDR3 is 13 residues long. The germline V and J ends were trimmed by 4 bases and 8 bases, with 14 bases remaining between them. The CDR3: CASSGPRQGGYTF. The CDR3 region has the DNA TGTGCCAGCAGTGGGCCCCGGCAGGGAGGCTACACCTTC.

The chain employs TRBV27 and TRBJ1-2, with 8 bases matching TRBD1. CDR1 MNHEY and CDR2 SMNVEV come from the germline V gene (reference sequence). The V gene end was trimmed by 5 bases and the J gene end by 4 bases; junction bases not matched to a gene: 15. CDR3 length: 17 amino acids. CDR3 amino acids: CASSLSRGTGLSYGYTF. The CDR3 DNA reads TGTGCCAGCAGTCTTAGTCGAGGGACAGGCCTTTCCTATGGCTACACCTTC.

V is TRBV12-3 or TRBV12-4 and J is TRBJ1-2; D uncertain. V was shortened by 3 bases and J by 0 bases, with 8 bases between the two germline ends. The CDR3 runs to 14 residues. Written as DNA, the CDR3 is TGTGCCAGCAGTTTGGCGGGGTCTAACTATGGCTACACCTTC. Residues: CASSLAGSNYGYTF.

Here the CDR3 reads CSVESRVYNEQFF. For the CDR3, the DNA is TGCAGCGTTGAATCTCGCGTATACAATGAGCAGTTCTTC. The chain recombines TRBV29-1 with TRBJ2-1; unclear D gene. The CDR3 consists of 13 residues. V gave up 2 bases and J gave up 4 bases, with 9 bases separating them. Germline lookup yields CDR1 SQVTM and CDR2 ANQGSEA.

Worth noting for this clonotype: A read error is possible here, since a much larger clone lies one base away. The chain combines TRBV2 with TRBJ2-5; D may be TRBD1 (5 bases). This CDR3 has 12 amino acids. Germline loops: CDR1 SNHLY, CDR2 FYNNEI. CDR3 sequence: CASREGEETQYF. CDR3 bases: TGTGCCAGCAGGGAAGGGGAAGAGACCCAGTACTTC.

This chain connects TRBV11-2 to TRBJ2-4; D is uncertain. Gene TRBJ2-7 matches the end of the DNA better, so the J call may be wrong. This CDR3 contains 14 residues. Germline V CDR1 and CDR2: SGHAT, FQNNGV. The CDR3 spells CASSQYSIFYEQYF. In nucleotides, the CDR3 is TGTGCCAGCAGCCAGTATAGCATCTTCTACGAGCAGTACTTC.

This rearrangement joins TRBV20-1 to TRBJ2-1; the D is unclear. The CDR3 runs 14 residues. The germline CDR1 and CDR2 sequences are DFQATT and SNEGSKA (reference sequence). Trimming took 3 bases from V and 0 from J, leaving 9 bases between them. The CDR3 is CSASAVISYNEQFF. For the CDR3, the DNA is TGCAGTGCTAGCGCAGTGATCTCCTACAATGAGCAGTTCTTC.

This clonotype came up a few times. The V gene is TRBV7-9, the J gene TRBJ2-7; D not certain. Trimming left V 1 base short and J 0 bases short, with 10 bases between. CDR1 is SEHNR and CDR2 is FQNEAQ in the germline V gene (reference sequence). The CDR3 is 15 residues long. CDR3 sequence reads: CASSLGGPFSYEQYF. DNA of the CDR3: TGTGCCAGCAGCTTAGGTGGCCCGTTCTCCTACGAGCAGTACTTC.

The CDR3 protein is CASRELGNEQFF. CDR3 bases: TGCGCCAGCAGGGAGTTAGGGAATGAGCAGTTCTTC. The J gene is TRBJ2-1, the V gene TRBV5-1; D is uncertain. Trimming cost V 5 bases and J 7 bases, with 10 bases left between them. This CDR3 region has 12 residues. Germline V gene data show CDR1 as SGHRS and CDR2 as YFSETQ.

This clonotype turned up a few times. This sequence joins TRBV29-1 and TRBJ1-2; 7 nucleotides agree with TRBD1. The V gene end was trimmed by 4 bases and the J gene end by 4 bases; junction bases not matched to a gene: 18. The CDR3 totals 17 residues. Germline V gene data show CDR1 as SQVTM and CDR2 as ANQGSEA. Here the CDR3 reads CSVGGADTGVWGYGYTF. DNA of the CDR3: TGCAGCGTTGGTGGGGCGGACACAGGGGTTTGGGGCTATGGCTACACCTTC.

This sequence joins TRBV5-5 and TRBJ2-4; TRBD1 aligns across 9 bases. The end of the DNA fits TRBJ2-7 better, so the J call may be wrong. The CDR3 length is 15 residues. Germline CDR1 is SGHKS and CDR2 is YYEKEE (reference sequence). CDR3 in DNA: TGTGCCAGCAGCTTATCCGAGACAGGGGGAGACGAGCAGTACTTC. It is translated as CASSLSETGGDEQYF.

As concerns this clonotype: The junction shows a germline mismatch at one end, possibly a read error. The V gene is TRBV24-1, the J gene TRBJ2-4; D gene uncertain. The J call may be in error: the DNA end matches TRBJ2-7 better. The CDR3 sequence is 16 residues long. CDR1 KGHDR and CDR2 SFDVKD come from the germline V gene. The CDR3 bases are TGTACCACCAGTGGAACCTCCTGGATAGACCCCTACGAGCAGTACTTC. This sequence encodes CTTSGTSWIDPYEQYF.

A note on this clonotype: One end of the junction does not line up with germline, which may come from a read error. This chain connects TRBV3-1 to TRBJ1-4; D is unresolved. The germline V gene encodes CDR1 LGHDT and CDR2 YNNKEL (reference sequence). This CDR3 contains 13 residues. The CDR3, as DNA: TGTGCCAGTAGCCACAGAGTTAATGAAAAACTGTTTTTT. Amino acid sequence: CASSHRVNEKLFF. Together with reference TRBV3-1 and TRBJ1-4, the CDR3 gives the full variable domain: DTAVSQTPKYLVTQMGNDKSIKCEQNLGHDTMYWYKQDSKKFLKIMFSYNNKELIINETVPNRFSPKSPDKAHLNLHINSLELGDSAVYFCASSHRVNEKLFFGSGTQLSVL.

The sample holds a few counts of this clonotype. The CDR3 loop is CASSLAGIRGGLYEQYF. The DNA for the CDR3 is TGTGCCAGCAGCTTAGCCGGGATCAGGGGAGGGCTATACGAGCAGTACTTC. The chain is built from TRBV7-9 and TRBJ2-7; the D gene is possibly TRBD2 (7 bases). V shed 0 bases and J shed 4 bases, with 19 bases lying between them. Germline CDR1 SEHNR, CDR2 FQNEAQ (reference sequence). This CDR3 has 17 residues.

In this sample, this clonotype turned up a few times. The CDR3 spells CASSAGTDYGYTF. The DNA for the CDR3 is TGCGCCAGCAGCGCGGGGACCGACTATGGCTACACCTTC. J is TRBJ1-2 and V is TRBV5-1; D is possibly TRBD1 (5 bases). The CDR3 is 13 amino acids. V was shortened by 4 bases and J by 3 bases, with 10 bases between the two germline ends. CDR1 is SGHRS, CDR2 YFSETQ, per germline.

The chain joins TRBV7-8 to TRBJ1-2; the D gene is possibly TRBD1 (5 bases). Between the trimmed V and J ends, which lost 5 bases and 2 bases, there was a span of 12 bases. This CDR3 is built from 14 residues. Germline V gene sequence: CDR1 SGHVS, CDR2 FQNEAQ. CDR3 sequence: CASSVGTENYGYTF. Here the CDR3 DNA reads TGTGCCAGCAGCGTAGGGACTGAAAACTATGGCTACACCTTC.